Listed below are T cell receptor beta chains from one sample, sequenced in a study of T-cell memory formation after mild COVID-19. TCRdb redid the calling of the 5' RACE reads with MiXCR, one entry per CDR3 protein. The data show about 440,000 distinct CDR3 sequences, 15% to 20% seen once. The specimen sequenced was PBMCs or a T cell subset sorted from them (not recorded which). Receptor source: an adult woman who had mild COVID-19 (a few samples of this study predate the infection). Cell type and time point are not known. CDR3s include the opening cysteine and the closing phenylalanine or tryptophan. D genes are given only for firm matches. Expanded clones are given a class, and other clones once, few, many or no size at all.

V	size	J	D	CDR3	DNA
TRBV9	many	TRBJ2-7	TRBD1	CASSLGQTLSYEQYF	TGTGCCAGCAGCTTGGGACAGACCCTTTCCTACGAGCAGTACTTC
TRBV7-2	few	TRBJ1-5	-	CASSLVGGPSNQPQHF	TGTGCCAGCAGCTTAGTCGGGGGGCCTAGCAATCAGCCCCAGCATTTT
TRBV20-1	few	TRBJ2-1	-	CSARVYGTKASYNEQFF	TGCAGTGCTAGAGTATATGGGACAAAAGCCTCCTACAATGAGCAGTTCTTC
TRBV7-9	-	TRBJ1-2	-	CASSSSRGDGYTF	TGTGCCAGCAGCTCCAGTCGAGGGGATGGCTACACCTTC
TRBV20-1	few	TRBJ2-7	TRBD2	CSAPGGSGRREQYF	TGCAGTGCTCCGGGAGGGTCGGGTCGTCGGGAGCAGTACTTC
TRBV6-5	-	TRBJ1-6	-	CASTTGQGDSPLHF	TGTGCCAGCACCACGGGGCAGGGAGATTCACCCCTCCACTTT
TRBV27	few	TRBJ2-1	-	CASSLKSYNEQFF	TGTGCCAGCAGCCTGAAATCATACAATGAGCAGTTCTTC
TRBV7-9	-	TRBJ1-6	TRBD1	CASSPTSWQGDIRYNSPLHF	TGTGCCAGCAGCCCAACCTCGTGGCAGGGGGATATTCGCTATAATTCACCCCTCCACTTT
TRBV12-3/TRBV12-4	-	TRBJ2-3	TRBD2	CASRVGLADTDTQYF	TGTGCCAGCCGTGTGGGTCTAGCGGACACAGATACGCAGTATTTT
TRBV11-1	few	TRBJ2-7	TRBD1	CASSGQASYEQYF	TGTGCCAGCAGCGGACAGGCCTCCTACGAGCAGTACTTC
TRBV2	few	TRBJ1-2	TRBD1	CASRADRTNYGYTF	TGTGCCAGCAGAGCGGACAGGACGAACTATGGCTACACCTTC
TRBV12-3/TRBV12-4	-	TRBJ2-7	TRBD1	CASSSQGVGPYEQYF	TGTGCCAGCAGTTCCCAGGGGGTGGGCCCCTACGAGCAGTACTTC
TRBV10-3	-	TRBJ1-1	-	CAIREGGSTEAFF	TGTGCCATCAGGGAAGGAGGGTCCACTGAAGCTTTCTTT
TRBV11-1	many	TRBJ2-4	TRBD2	CASSPRGEVAGGAKNIQYF	TGTGCCAGCAGCCCCCGAGGAGAGGTAGCGGGAGGGGCCAAAAACATTCAGTACTTC
TRBV7-2	-	TRBJ2-3	-	CASSLNSVAGSSTDTQYF	TGTGCCAGCAGCTTAAATTCGGTTGCTGGGTCTAGCACAGATACGCAGTATTTT
TRBV5-1	-	TRBJ1-2	-	CASRSRGGDGYTF	TGCGCCAGCCGCAGCAGGGGAGGTGATGGCTACACCTTC
TRBV6-6	-	TRBJ1-5	-	CASSPKGGWDNQPQHF	TGTGCCAGCAGCCCCAAGGGAGGGTGGGACAATCAGCCCCAGCATTTT
TRBV6-5	-	TRBJ2-3	TRBD2	CASRRAGGGGTQYF	TGTGCCAGCAGACGAGCGGGAGGGGGTGGTACGCAGTATTTT
TRBV18	-	TRBJ2-2	TRBD1	CASSLRQGLNTGELFF	TGTGCCAGCTCACTCAGACAGGGGCTAAACACCGGGGAGCTGTTTTTT
TRBV20-1	few	TRBJ2-1	TRBD2	CSARVAGGPKFF	TGCAGTGCTAGAGTGGCGGGAGGACCGAAGTTCTTC
TRBV29-1	few	TRBJ2-7	-	CSVEASTRGRELGYEQYF	TGCAGCGTTGAAGCCTCAACCAGGGGGCGGGAGCTCGGCTACGAGCAGTACTTC
TRBV7-2	-	TRBJ2-7	TRBD2	CASSFSGTTAYEQYF	TGTGCCAGCAGCTTTTCCGGGACTACCGCCTACGAGCAGTACTTC
TRBV28	few	TRBJ2-3	-	CASSFDGFTDTQYF	TGTGCCAGCAGTTTTGACGGATTCACAGATACGCAGTATTTT
TRBV20-1	-	TRBJ2-1	-	CSASLLGTVNYNEQFF	TGCAGTGCCAGTCTCCTCGGGACTGTGAACTACAATGAGCAGTTCTTC
TRBV18	-	TRBJ1-1	-	CASSLQGTPNTEAFF	TGTGCCAGCTCCCTCCAAGGGACGCCGAACACTGAAGCTTTCTTT
TRBV24-1	-	TRBJ1-1	-	CATSDLKGTNAFF	TGTGCCACCAGTGATTTGAAAGGGACGAATGCTTTCTTT
TRBV9	-	TRBJ2-7	-	CASSWGSSGEQYF	TGTGCCAGCAGCTGGGGCTCCTCGGGAGAGCAGTACTTC
TRBV7-3	-	TRBJ1-2	-	CASSPPVEGKGNGYTF	TGTGCCAGCAGCCCCCCGGTGGAGGGAAAAGGGAATGGCTACACCTTC
TRBV20-1	-	TRBJ1-6	-	CSAREGPLNSPLHF	TGCAGTGCGCGGGAGGGGCCCTTAAATTCACCCCTCCACTTT
TRBV5-4	many	TRBJ2-5	-	CASSPKVSEETQYF	TGTGCCAGCAGCCCCAAGGTCTCGGAGGAGACCCAGTACTTC
TRBV5-1	many	TRBJ1-1	-	CASSFQGVGTEAFF	TGCGCCAGCAGCTTTCAGGGCGTGGGCACTGAAGCTTTCTTT
TRBV7-8	-	TRBJ2-1	-	CASSLWALQGYNEQFF	TGTGCCAGCAGCTTATGGGCTTTGCAGGGTTACAATGAGCAGTTCTTC
TRBV24-1	-	TRBJ2-3	TRBD2	CATSEIAGQSTDTQYF	TGTGCCACCAGTGAAATAGCGGGACAAAGCACAGATACGCAGTATTTT
TRBV5-6	-	TRBJ1-1	-	CASSLLSLTRNTEAFF	TGTGCCAGCAGCTTGCTATCTCTTACGCGGAACACTGAAGCTTTCTTT
TRBV7-8	-	TRBJ2-7	TRBD2	CASSLGLAGINYEQYF	TGTGCCAGCAGCTTAGGACTAGCGGGGATAAACTACGAGCAGTACTTC
TRBV7-9	-	TRBJ2-1	TRBD2	CASSLGTSGRAPGYNEQFF	TGTGCCAGCAGCTTAGGGACTAGCGGGAGGGCCCCCGGCTACAATGAGCAGTTCTTC
TRBV6-6	few	TRBJ1-1	TRBD1	CASRSGQGSTEAFF	TGTGCCAGCAGGTCCGGACAGGGGAGCACTGAAGCTTTCTTT
TRBV9	-	TRBJ1-1	TRBD1	CASSVTPDRDNTEAFF	TGTGCCAGCAGCGTCACCCCAGACAGGGATAACACTGAAGCTTTCTTT
TRBV6-5	-	TRBJ2-5	TRBD1	CASSKDRAGGRGQETQYF	TGTGCCAGCAGTAAGGACAGGGCCGGAGGAAGGGGTCAAGAGACCCAGTACTTC
TRBV7-7	once	TRBJ2-1	TRBD2	CASSATSGRGNEQFF	TGTGCTAGCAGTGCCACTAGCGGGAGGGGCAATGAGCAGTTCTTC